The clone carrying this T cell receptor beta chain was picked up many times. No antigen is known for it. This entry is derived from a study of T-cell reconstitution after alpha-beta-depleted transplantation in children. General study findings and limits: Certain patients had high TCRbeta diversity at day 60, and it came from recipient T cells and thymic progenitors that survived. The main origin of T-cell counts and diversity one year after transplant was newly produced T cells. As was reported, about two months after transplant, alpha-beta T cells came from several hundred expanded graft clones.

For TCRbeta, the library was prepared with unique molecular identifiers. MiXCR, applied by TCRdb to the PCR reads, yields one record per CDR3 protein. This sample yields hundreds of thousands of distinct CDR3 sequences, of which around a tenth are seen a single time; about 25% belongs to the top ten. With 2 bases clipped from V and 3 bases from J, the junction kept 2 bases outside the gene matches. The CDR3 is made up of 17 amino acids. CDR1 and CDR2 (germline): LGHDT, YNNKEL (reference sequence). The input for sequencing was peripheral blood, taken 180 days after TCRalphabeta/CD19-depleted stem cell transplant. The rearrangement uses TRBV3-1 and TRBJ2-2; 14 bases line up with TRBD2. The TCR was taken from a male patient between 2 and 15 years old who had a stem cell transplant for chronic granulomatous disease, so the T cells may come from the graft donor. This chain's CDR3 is CASSQPGLAGDTGELFF. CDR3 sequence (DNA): TGTGCCAGCAGCCAACCGGGACTAGCGGGAGACACCGGGGAGCTGTTTTTT.